The source of this T cell receptor beta chain is a study of T cells in Graves' hyperthyroidism and ophthalmopathy. The source material, RNA transcripts, was used to amplify TCR beta CDR3 regions. TCR CDR3 underwent first-round RT-PCR with the HTBI primer set. TCRdb used MiXCR to reprocess the multiplex PCR reads, holding one entry per CDR3 protein. Here the sample spans approximately 400,000 distinct CDR3 sequences, 15% to 19% being singletons. The CDR3 loop spans 15 amino acids. The V gene lost 3 bases and the J gene lost 4 bases, with 15 bases spanning the gap. Germline assignment: CDR1 LGHDT and CDR2 YNNKEL (reference sequence). Note on this clonotype: The antigen remains unidentified.

Across 18 months, stable Graves' hyperthyroidism was marked by no progression to ophthalmopathy. The PBMCs were sourced from fresh peripheral blood (about 10 ml). Study findings and constraints: Prediction of ophthalmopathy progression came a median around 6 months pre-onset. Most thyroid clonotypes with frequency above 0.001 were detected in blood.

The chain joins TRBV3-1 to TRBJ1-2; D might be TRBD1 (5 bases). The receptor was derived from a woman between 18 and 29 years old with Graves' hyperthyroidism. The material sequenced was blood. For the CDR3, the DNA is TGTGCCAGCAGCCACCTCAGTCAGGGAGGCTATGGCTACACCTTC. It translates to CASSHLSQGGYGYTF.